This entry lists 11 T cell receptor beta chains sequenced from one sample in a study of OX40 agonist ivuxolimab in advanced cancers. Method: immunoSEQ multiplex PCR; TCRdb's copy keeps in-frame clones and lacks some. Of around 35,000 clones in the sample, 92% were seen once. Source: CD4+ or CD8+ T cells sorted from blood, taken in a trial of the OX40 agonist ivuxolimab. The source of these receptors is an adult with an advanced solid tumor such as melanoma, head and neck, liver or kidney cancer.

CDR3 sequence (DNA): TGCAGCGTTGAAGGGCCTGGTCGTAACTATGGCTACACCTTC. Amino acid sequence: CSVEGPGRNYGYTF. This chain uses TRBV29-1 with TRBJ1-2; D remains ambiguous. There are 14 residues in the CDR3. The germline V gene encodes CDR1 SQVTM and CDR2 ANQGSEA. The V gene lost 1 base and the J gene lost 1 base, with 10 bases spanning the gap.

The genes are TRBV2 and TRBJ2-1; D uncertain. The CDR3 is 13 residues long. V lost 7 bases to trimming and J lost 5 bases, with 12 bases between them. The germline CDR1 and CDR2 sequences are SNHLY and FYNNEI. CDR3 loop: CASIIQLNNEQFF. CDR3 nucleotides: TGTGCCAGCATTATACAACTAAACAATGAGCAGTTCTTC. Drawing the rest from reference TRBV2 and TRBJ2-1, the complete variable domain is EPEVTQTPSHQVTQMGQEVILRCVPISNHLYFYWYRQILGQKVEFLVSFYNNEISEKSEIFDDQFSVERPDGSNFTLKIRSTKLEDSAMYFCASIIQLNNEQFFGPGTRLTVL.

The chain employs TRBV28 and TRBJ2-2; D perhaps matches TRBD2 (5 bases). The CDR3 is 14 amino acids. Trimming removed 5 bases from V and 1 base from J, with 8 bases in between. The germline gives CDR1 MDHEN, CDR2 SYDVKM. CDR3 bases: TGTGCCAGCAGTCCGCGGGTGAACACCGGGGAGCTGTTTTTT. Translated, it gives CASSPRVNTGELFF.

V and J are TRBV4-2 and TRBJ2-7, with TRBD2 matching 14 bases. V gave up 3 bases and J gave up 3 bases; unmatched junction bases: 1. CDR1 LGHNA and CDR2 YNFKEQ come from the germline V gene. This CDR3 has 15 residues. Written as DNA, the CDR3 is TGTGCCAGCAGCCACGGGACTAGCGGGAGCTACGAGCAGTACTTC. Its protein is CASSHGTSGSYEQYF.

This clone has only a few counts. The chain links TRBV21-1 to TRBJ1-5; the table's D gene call, TRBD1, was not cross checked with the DNA. TRBV21-1 is a documented pseudogene. The CDR3 sequence is 13 residues long. The CDR3 bases are TGTGCCAGCAGCGGACAGTTCAATCAGCCCCAGCATTTT. As protein: CASSGQFNQPQHF.

This clone has only a few counts. The CDR3 protein is CASSQVPRTGAEQYF. The CDR3 nucleotides are TGCGCCAGCAGCCAAGTCCCTCGGACAGGGGCCGAGCAGTACTTC. V is TRBV4-3 and J is TRBJ2-7; 9 positions agree with TRBD1. The germline gives CDR1 LGHNA, CDR2 YSLEER. The CDR3 totals 15 residues. V lost 1 base, J lost 6 bases, and 7 bases stayed unmatched.

The chain employs TRBV19 and TRBJ2-3; D unclear. V was cut by 5 bases and J by 3 bases, with 15 bases left in between. The CDR3 is 15 amino acids. CDR1 is LNHDA, CDR2 SQIVND, per germline (reference sequence). CDR3 DNA: TGTGCCAGTAGTGAGGAGCAGACTTTTACAGATACGCAGTATTTT. It yields the protein CASSEEQTFTDTQYF.

This clone was recorded once. The rearrangement uses TRBV6-1 and TRBJ2-3; 10 bases are shared with TRBD1. The germline V gene encodes CDR1 MNHNS and CDR2 SASEGT. This CDR3 spans 14 amino acids. The V gene end was trimmed by 6 bases and the J gene end by 5 bases; junction bases not matched to a gene: 5. This CDR3 reads CASRKGQGRDTQYF. As DNA, the CDR3 is TGTGCCAGCAGGAAGGGACAGGGGAGAGATACGCAGTATTTT.

A single count supports this clone. The V and J genes are TRBV27 and TRBJ2-7; 12 bases fit TRBD2. This CDR3 has 13 residues. Germline V gene data show CDR1 as MNHEY and CDR2 as SMNVEV (reference sequence). V shed 9 bases and J 4 bases; nucleotides not matched to a gene: 4. The CDR3 here is CASRTSGRYEQYF. The CDR3 region has the DNA TGTGCCAGTCGTACTAGCGGGAGGTACGAGCAGTACTTC.

CDR3: CASSSTGTDRYEQYF. The CDR3 DNA follows: TGTGCCAGCAGCTCCACCGGGACGGACCGATACGAGCAGTACTTC. The chain is built from TRBV7-2 and TRBJ2-5; D may match TRBD1 or TRBD2 (5 bases each). The end of the DNA aligns better with TRBJ2-7, so the J call may be wrong. Germline V CDR1 and CDR2: SGHTA, FQGNSA. CDR3 length: 15 residues.

This clone was seen a single time. The chain links TRBV7-6 to TRBJ2-7, with TRBD1 identical over 8 bases. Germline values: CDR1 SGHVS, CDR2 FNYEAQ. V lost 5 bases to trimming and J lost 2 bases; unmatched junction nucleotides: 8. This CDR3 is 15 amino acids long. The CDR3 DNA sequence: TGTGCCAGCAGCGGGGGGACAGGCCTTCCCTACGAGCAGTACTTC. Amino acids: CASSGGTGLPYEQYF.